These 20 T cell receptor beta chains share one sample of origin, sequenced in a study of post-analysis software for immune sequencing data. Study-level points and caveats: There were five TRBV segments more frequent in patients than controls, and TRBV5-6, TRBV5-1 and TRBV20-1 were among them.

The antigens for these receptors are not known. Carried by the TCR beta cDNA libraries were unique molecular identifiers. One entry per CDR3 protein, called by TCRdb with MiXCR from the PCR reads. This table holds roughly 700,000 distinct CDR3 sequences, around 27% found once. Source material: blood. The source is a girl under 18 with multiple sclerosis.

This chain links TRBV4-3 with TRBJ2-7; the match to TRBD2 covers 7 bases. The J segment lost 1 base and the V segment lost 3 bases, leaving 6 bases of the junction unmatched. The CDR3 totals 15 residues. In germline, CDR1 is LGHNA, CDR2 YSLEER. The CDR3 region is CASSHQSGGSYEQYF. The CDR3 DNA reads TGCGCCAGCAGCCACCAGTCGGGGGGTTCCTACGAGCAGTACTTC.

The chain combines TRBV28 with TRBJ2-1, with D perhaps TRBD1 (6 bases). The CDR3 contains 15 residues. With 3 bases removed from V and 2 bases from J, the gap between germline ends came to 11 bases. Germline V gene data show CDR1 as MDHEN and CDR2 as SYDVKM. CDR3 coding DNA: TGTGCCAGCAGTTTTTTTCACAGGGCCTACAATGAGCAGTTCTTC. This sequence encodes CASSFFHRAYNEQFF.

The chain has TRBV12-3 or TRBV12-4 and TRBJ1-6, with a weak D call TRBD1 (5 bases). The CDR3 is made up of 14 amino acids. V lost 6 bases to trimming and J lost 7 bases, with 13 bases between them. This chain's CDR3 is CASSSDRRNSPLHF. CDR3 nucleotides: TGTGCCAGCAGCTCCGACAGAAGAAATTCACCCCTCCACTTT.

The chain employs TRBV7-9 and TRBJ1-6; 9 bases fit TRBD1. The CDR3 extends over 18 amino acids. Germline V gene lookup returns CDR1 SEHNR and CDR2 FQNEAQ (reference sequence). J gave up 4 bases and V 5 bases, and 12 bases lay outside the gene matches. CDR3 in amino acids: CASSTGTGRGGYNSPLHF. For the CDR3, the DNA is TGTGCCAGCAGCACCGGGACAGGGAGGGGAGGATATAATTCACCCCTCCACTTT.

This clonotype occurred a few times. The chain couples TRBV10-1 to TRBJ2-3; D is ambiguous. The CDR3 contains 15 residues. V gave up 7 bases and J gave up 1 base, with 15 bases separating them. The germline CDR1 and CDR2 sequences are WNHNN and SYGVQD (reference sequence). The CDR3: CASIPVKHCTDTQYF. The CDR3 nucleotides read TGCGCCAGCATTCCCGTCAAACATTGCACAGATACGCAGTATTTT.

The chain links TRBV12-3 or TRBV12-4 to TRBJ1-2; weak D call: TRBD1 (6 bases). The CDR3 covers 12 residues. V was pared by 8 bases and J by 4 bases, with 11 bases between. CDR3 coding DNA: TGTGCCAGCCAACAGGGCCCCTATGGCTACACCTTC. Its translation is CASQQGPYGYTF.

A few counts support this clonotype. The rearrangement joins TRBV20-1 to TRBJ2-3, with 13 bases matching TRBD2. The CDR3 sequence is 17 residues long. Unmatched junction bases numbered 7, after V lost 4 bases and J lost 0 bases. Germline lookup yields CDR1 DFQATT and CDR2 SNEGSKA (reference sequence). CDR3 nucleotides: TGCAGTGCTAACGGACTAGCGGGAGTAGGAAGCACAGATACGCAGTATTTT. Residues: CSANGLAGVGSTDTQYF.

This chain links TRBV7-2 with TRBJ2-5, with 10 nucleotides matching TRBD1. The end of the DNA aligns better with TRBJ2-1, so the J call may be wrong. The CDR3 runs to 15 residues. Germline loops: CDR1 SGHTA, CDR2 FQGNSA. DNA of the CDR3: TGTGCCAGCAGCGGCGACAGGGGGCGGCAAGAGACCCAGTTCTTC. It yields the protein CASSGDRGRQETQFF.

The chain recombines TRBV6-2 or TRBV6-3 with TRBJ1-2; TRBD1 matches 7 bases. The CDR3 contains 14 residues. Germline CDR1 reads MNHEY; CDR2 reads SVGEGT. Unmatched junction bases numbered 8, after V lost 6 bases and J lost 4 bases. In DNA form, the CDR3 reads TGTGCCAGCAGACAACCGGGACAGACCTATGGCTACACCTTC. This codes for CASRQPGQTYGYTF.

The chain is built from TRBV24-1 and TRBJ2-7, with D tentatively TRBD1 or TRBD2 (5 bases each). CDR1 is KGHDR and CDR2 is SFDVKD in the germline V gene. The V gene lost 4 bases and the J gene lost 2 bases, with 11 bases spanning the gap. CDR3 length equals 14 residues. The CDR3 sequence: CATSEGDGPYEQYF. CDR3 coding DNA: TGTGCCACCAGTGAGGGGGACGGGCCCTACGAGCAGTACTTC.

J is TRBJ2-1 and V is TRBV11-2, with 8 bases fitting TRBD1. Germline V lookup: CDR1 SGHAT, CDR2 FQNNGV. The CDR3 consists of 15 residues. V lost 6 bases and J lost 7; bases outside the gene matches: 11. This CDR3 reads CASSRARTGRNEQFF. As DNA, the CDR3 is TGTGCCAGCAGTCGCGCCCGGACAGGGAGGAATGAGCAGTTCTTC.

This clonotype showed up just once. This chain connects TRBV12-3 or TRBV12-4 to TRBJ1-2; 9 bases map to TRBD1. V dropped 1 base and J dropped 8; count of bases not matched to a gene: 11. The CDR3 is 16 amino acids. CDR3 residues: CASSLEYGTGLDGYTF. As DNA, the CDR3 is TGTGCCAGCAGTTTAGAGTACGGGACAGGGCTAGACGGCTACACCTTC.

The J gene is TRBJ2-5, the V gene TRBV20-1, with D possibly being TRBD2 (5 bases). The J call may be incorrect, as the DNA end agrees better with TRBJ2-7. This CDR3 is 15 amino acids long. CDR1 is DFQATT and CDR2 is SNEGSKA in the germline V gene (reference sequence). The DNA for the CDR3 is TGCAGTGCTAGAGACCGGGGTGAGGTTTTGTACGAGCAGTACTTC. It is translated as CSARDRGEVLYEQYF.

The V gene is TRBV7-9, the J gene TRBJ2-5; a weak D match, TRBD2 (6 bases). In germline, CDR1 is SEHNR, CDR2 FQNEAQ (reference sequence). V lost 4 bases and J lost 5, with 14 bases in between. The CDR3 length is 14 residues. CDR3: CASSSTSSRETQYF. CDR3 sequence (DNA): TGTGCCAGCAGCTCTACTAGCTCCCGTGAGACCCAGTACTTC.

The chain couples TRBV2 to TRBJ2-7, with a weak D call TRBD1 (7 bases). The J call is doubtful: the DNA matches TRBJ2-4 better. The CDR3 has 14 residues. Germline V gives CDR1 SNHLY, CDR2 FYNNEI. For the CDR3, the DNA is TGTGCCAGCGGGGACAGTAAGGGAGGAAACATTCAGTACTTC. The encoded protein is CASGDSKGGNIQYF.

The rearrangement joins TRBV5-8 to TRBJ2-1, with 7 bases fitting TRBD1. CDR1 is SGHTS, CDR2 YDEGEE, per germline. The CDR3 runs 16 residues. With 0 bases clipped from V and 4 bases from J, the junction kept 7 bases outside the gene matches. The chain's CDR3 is CASSLGSRGWYNEQFF. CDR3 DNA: TGTGCCAGCAGCTTGGGTTCCAGGGGGTGGTACAATGAGCAGTTCTTC.

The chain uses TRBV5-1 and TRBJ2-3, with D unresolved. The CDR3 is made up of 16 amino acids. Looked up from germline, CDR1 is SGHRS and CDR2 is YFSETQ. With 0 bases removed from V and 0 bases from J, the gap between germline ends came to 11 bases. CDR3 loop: CASSLEVVASTDTQYF. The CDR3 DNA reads TGCGCCAGCAGCTTGGAGGTGGTGGCTAGCACAGATACGCAGTATTTT.

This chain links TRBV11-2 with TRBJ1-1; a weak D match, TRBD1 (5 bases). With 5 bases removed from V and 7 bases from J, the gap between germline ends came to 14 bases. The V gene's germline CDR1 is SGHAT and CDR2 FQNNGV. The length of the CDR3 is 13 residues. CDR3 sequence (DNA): TGTGCCAGCAGCCCCCTTGGGGGGGGTGAAGCTTTCTTT. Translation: CASSPLGGGEAFF.

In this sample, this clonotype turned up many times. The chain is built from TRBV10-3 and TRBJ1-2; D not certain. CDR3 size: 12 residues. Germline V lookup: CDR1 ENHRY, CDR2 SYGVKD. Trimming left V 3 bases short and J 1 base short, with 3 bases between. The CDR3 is CAISDGNYGYTF. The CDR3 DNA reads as TGTGCCATCAGTGACGGTAACTATGGCTACACCTTC.

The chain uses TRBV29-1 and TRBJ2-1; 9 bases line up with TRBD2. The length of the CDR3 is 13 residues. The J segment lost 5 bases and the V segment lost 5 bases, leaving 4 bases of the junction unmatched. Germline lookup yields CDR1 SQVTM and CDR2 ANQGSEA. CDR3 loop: CSVRASGDNEQFF. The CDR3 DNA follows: TGCAGCGTTCGGGCTAGCGGGGACAATGAGCAGTTCTTC.